These 31 T cell receptor beta chains share one sample of origin, sequenced in a study of radiation and T cells in renal cell carcinoma (dated by TCRdb to 2018 to 2020). Explained via the paper, the time point label denotes: baseline pretreatment blood. The treatment or condition label, as the study defines it: 15 Gy SBRT to primary tumor, nephrectomy 4 weeks later. The library was made by the immunoSEQ multiplex PCR assay. This immuneACCESS table, as held by TCRdb, lists in-frame sequences with V and J called but not all clones. Of the missing ones, under half trace to an unresolved V gene in checked studies; the others have no known cause. The sample data list under 65,000 clones, and 65% to 80% of these were observed just once. In total, the top ten clones hold under 7.5% of the sample. This specimen consisted of blood, obtained from a patient whose treatment included radiotherapy and nephrectomy. Receptor source: a man in his sixties with renal cell carcinoma.

The chain couples TRBV5-1 to TRBJ2-7, with 13 bases that match TRBD2. The CDR3 runs 14 residues. V was clipped by 4 bases and J by 4 bases; unmatched bases: 2. Germline CDR1 and CDR2: SGHRS and YFSETQ. The CDR3 is CASSPGLAGYEQYV. In nucleotides, the CDR3 is TGCGCCAGCAGCCCGGGACTAGCGGGATACGAGCAGTACGTC.

This clone was recorded once. V is TRBV6-6 and J is TRBJ1-4; D may be TRBD1 (6 bases). The V gene's germline CDR1 is MNHNY and CDR2 SVGAGI (reference sequence). Trimming shortened V by 8 bases and J by 4 bases, and 14 bases separated the two germline ends. The CDR3 loop spans 14 amino acids. For the CDR3, the DNA is TGTGCCAGCTTCGGGAAACAGGGTAATGAAAAACTGTTTTTT. Its protein product is CASFGKQGNEKLFF.

J is TRBJ2-2 and V is TRBV30; 7 nucleotides align to TRBD1. From germline, CDR1 is GTSNPN and CDR2 SVGIG (reference sequence). V gave up 3 bases and J gave up 6 bases; unmatched junction bases: 16. The CDR3 totals 17 residues. CDR3 protein: CAWSRKEGAQGSGELFF. The CDR3 bases are TGTGCCTGGAGCAGGAAAGAGGGGGCGCAGGGATCCGGGGAGCTGTTTTTT.

This rearrangement joins TRBV18 to TRBJ1-2; 7 nucleotides agree with TRBD1. CDR1 KGHSH and CDR2 LQKENI come from the germline V gene. The V and J ends lost 4 bases and 6 bases, in that order; junction bases with no gene match: 14. This CDR3 contains 16 residues. In nucleotides, the CDR3 is TGTGCCAGCTCACAGAGCAGGGACAGTCCAACGCATGGCTACACCTTC. Translating it yields CASSQSRDSPTHGYTF.

This clone was detected only a few times. The V and J genes are TRBV27 and TRBJ1-5, with a weak D call TRBD1 (5 bases). This CDR3 contains 15 residues. Trimming cost V 4 bases and J 5 bases, with 15 bases left between them. From germline, CDR1 is MNHEY and CDR2 SMNVEV (reference sequence). CDR3 region: CASSSQGAEYQPQHF. For the CDR3, the DNA is TGTGCCAGCAGTTCTCAAGGGGCTGAGTATCAGCCCCAGCATTTT.

This chain uses TRBV7-8 with TRBJ1-1; 8 nucleotides match TRBD1. V was pared by 3 bases and J by 6 bases, with 6 bases of the junction left unmatched. The germline V gene has CDR1 SGHVS and CDR2 FQNEAQ. The CDR3 runs to 14 residues. The CDR3 spells CASSLDRATAEAFF. CDR3 nucleotide sequence: TGTGCCAGCAGCTTGGACAGGGCAACCGCTGAAGCTTTCTTT.

Concerning this clone itself: An end of the junction differs from the germline gene, which may be a read error. The chain uses TRBV2 and TRBJ1-2, with TRBD1 matching 8 bases. This CDR3 region has 14 residues. Germline V gene data show CDR1 as SNHLY and CDR2 as FYNNEI. CDR3 residues: CASSKAPGQEFYTF. The CDR3 bases are TGTGCCAGCAGTAAAGCCCCGGGACAGGAATTTTACACCTTC.

This chain connects TRBV11-3 to TRBJ2-7; D unclear. V dropped 5 bases and J dropped 3 bases, with 11 bases sitting between them. This CDR3 contains 13 residues. Germline assignment: CDR1 SGHNT and CDR2 YENEEA. The CDR3 sequence: CASSTSRFYEQYV. CDR3 coding DNA: TGTGCCAGCAGCACCAGTAGATTCTACGAGCAGTACGTC.

The chain uses TRBV10-3 and TRBJ2-1, with 10 bases lining up with TRBD1. This CDR3 spans 14 amino acids. CDR1 and CDR2 (germline): ENHRY, SYGVKD. J gave up 7 bases and V 5 bases, and 5 bases lay outside the gene matches. The CDR3 sequence is CAISQGTGVNEQFF. CDR3 in DNA: TGTGCCATCAGTCAGGGGACAGGGGTGAATGAGCAGTTCTTC.

This clone was detected a few times. Relative to the germline gene, one junction end is altered; a read error may explain this. The CDR3 DNA follows: TGTGCCAGTAGGATAGGGGGCGCAACTAATGAAAAACTGTTTTTT. It encodes CASRIGGATNEKLFF. This chain joins TRBV19 and TRBJ1-4, with TRBD1 matching over 7 bases. Germline lookup yields CDR1 LNHDA and CDR2 SQIVND (reference sequence). This CDR3 contains 15 residues.

This rearrangement joins TRBV18 to TRBJ1-3; the D gene is possibly TRBD1 (6 bases). The CDR3 has 16 residues. The germline V gene encodes CDR1 KGHSH and CDR2 LQKENI. Trimming stripped 5 bases from V and 2 bases from J, with 16 bases between. The DNA for the CDR3 is TGTGCCAGCTCAAGGGCTGGACAGTCTACTGGAAACACCATATATTTT. This gives the protein CASSRAGQSTGNTIYF.

The table lists this clone with a count of one. The J gene is TRBJ2-2, the V gene TRBV7-2; D call uncertain. The CDR3 has 14 residues. V was pared by 1 base and J by 1 base, with 4 bases between. Germline-derived CDR1 and CDR2 are SGHTA and FQGNSA. Written as DNA, the CDR3 is TGTGCCAGCAGCTTAGTCAAGAACACCGGGGAGCTGTTTTTT. Amino acids: CASSLVKNTGELFF.

The CDR3 here is CASSQGSGRAWGEQFF. In DNA form, the CDR3 reads TGTGCCAGCAGCCAAGGTAGCGGGAGGGCCTGGGGTGAGCAGTTCTTC. The chain is built from TRBV6-6 and TRBJ2-1, with 11 nucleotides matching TRBD2. Germline V gene lookup returns CDR1 MNHNY and CDR2 SVGAGI (reference sequence). Trimming cost V 6 bases and J 9 bases; bases outside gene matches: 13. This CDR3 comprises 16 residues.

The V and J genes are TRBV19 and TRBJ1-5; 7 bases fit TRBD1. Germline loops: CDR1 LNHDA, CDR2 SQIVND (reference sequence). Losses at the gene ends were 4 bases for V and 7 bases for J; bases not matched to a gene: 4. The CDR3 is made up of 13 amino acids. This CDR3 reads CASSSARGQPQHF. CDR3 coding DNA: TGTGCCAGTAGTAGTGCCAGGGGGCAGCCCCAGCATTTT.

This clone was seen a handful of times. The chain combines TRBV7-8 with TRBJ1-1; perhaps TRBD1 as D (5 bases). Looked up from germline, CDR1 is SGHVS and CDR2 is FQNEAQ. V was shortened by 3 bases and J by 11 bases, with 13 bases between the two germline ends. This CDR3 comprises 12 residues. The CDR3 sequence is CASSLGLARAFF. The CDR3 nucleotides read TGTGCCAGCAGCTTGGGACTCGCCAGGGCTTTCTTT.

This clone appeared a few times. The rearrangement joins TRBV19 to TRBJ2-3, with a weak D call TRBD2 (5 bases). The CDR3 consists of 15 residues. Germline CDR1 is LNHDA and CDR2 is SQIVND (reference sequence). The V gene lost 4 bases and the J gene lost 2 bases, with 13 bases spanning the gap. CDR3 residues: CASSNQRIVTDTQYF. The DNA of the CDR3 is TGTGCCAGTAGTAATCAGCGGATCGTCACAGATACGCAGTATTTT.

The rearrangement joins TRBV11-2 to TRBJ2-5; TRBD2 matches 11 bases. The CDR3 sequence is 16 residues long. The junction had 7 bases not matched to a gene; V was cut back by 4 bases and J by 3 bases. Germline V gene sequence: CDR1 SGHAT, CDR2 FQNNGV. CDR3 nucleotides: TGTGCCAGCAGCTCCATACCACTAGCGGGAGAAGAGACCCAGTACTTC. This gives the protein CASSSIPLAGEETQYF.

The chain carries TRBV7-7 and TRBJ2-5; 8 nucleotides agree with TRBD1. This CDR3 has 14 residues. Germline V CDR1 and CDR2: SSHAT, FNYEAQ (reference sequence). J gave up 1 base and V 5 bases, and 3 bases lay outside the gene matches. CDR3 nucleotides: TGTGCCAGCAGCCGCGGGACAGGCCAAGAGACCCAGTACTTC. Protein product: CASSRGTGQETQYF. Combining the CDR3 with reference TRBV7-7 and TRBJ2-5 gives the whole variable domain GAGVSQSPRYKVTKRGQDVTLRCDPISSHATLYWYQQALGQGPEFLTYFNYEAQPDKSGLPSDRFSAERPEGSISTLTIQRTEQRDSAMYRCASSRGTGQETQYFGPGTRLLVL.

This rearrangement joins TRBV5-6 to TRBJ1-5; no clear D gene. CDR1 and CDR2 from the germline V gene are SGHDT and YYEEEE. This CDR3 has 15 residues. The V end lost 3 bases, the J end lost 0 bases, and 10 bases lay between the germline ends. This chain's CDR3 is CASSSRWGSNQPQHF. The CDR3 DNA reads as TGTGCCAGCAGCTCGAGATGGGGTAGCAATCAGCCCCAGCATTTT.

This sequence joins TRBV11-2 and TRBJ1-6; D might be TRBD1 (6 bases). Germline V gene lookup returns CDR1 SGHAT and CDR2 FQNNGV. V dropped 5 bases and J dropped 7 bases, with 15 bases sitting between them. The CDR3 consists of 15 residues. The CDR3 loop reads CASSQTGQNNSPLHF. The CDR3 coding sequence is TGTGCCAGCAGCCAGACGGGACAAAACAATTCACCCCTCCACTTT.

The V call is TRBV6-5, the J call TRBJ1-3; 8 bases agree with TRBD1. J was trimmed by 5 bases and V by 6 bases; bases with no gene match: 9. The CDR3 has 15 amino acids. Germline V gene lookup returns CDR1 MNHEY and CDR2 SVGAGI. This CDR3 is CASRPGQGGRNTIYF. The CDR3 bases are TGTGCCAGCAGACCCGGACAGGGCGGTCGAAACACCATATATTTT.

This clone was seen once. The genes are TRBV6-5 and TRBJ2-3; 8 bases agree with TRBD1. V shed 6 bases, J shed 7 bases, and the junction held 9 bases outside the gene matches. Per germline, CDR1 MNHEY and CDR2 SVGAGI. The CDR3 runs to 14 residues. The CDR3 region is CASRRTGSTNTQYF. CDR3 coding DNA: TGTGCCAGCAGACGGACAGGGAGTACAAATACGCAGTATTTT.

The chain recombines TRBV6-6 with TRBJ2-1, with TRBD1 matching 10 bases. This CDR3 has 16 residues. Germline V gives CDR1 MNHNY, CDR2 SVGAGI (reference sequence). V was pared by 10 bases and J by 9 bases, with 18 bases of the junction left unmatched. The CDR3 is CATQGTGAVFGGEQFF. DNA for the CDR3: TGTGCCACACAAGGGACAGGGGCAGTCTTTGGCGGTGAGCAGTTCTTC.

This clone was recorded a few times. V gene TRBV6-5 combines with J gene TRBJ1-4, with TRBD1 as a possible D gene (6 bases). This CDR3 is 13 amino acids long. Between the trimmed V and J ends, which lost 5 bases and 5 bases, there was a span of 9 bases. Germline CDR1 and CDR2: MNHEY and SVGAGI. The chain's CDR3 is CASSEQGNEKLFF. The CDR3, as DNA: TGTGCCAGCAGTGAACAGGGAAATGAAAAACTGTTTTTT.

This clone turned up a few times. The chain carries TRBV7-6 and TRBJ1-5; D gene ambiguous. Germline assignment: CDR1 SGHVS and CDR2 FNYEAQ. Trimming left V 3 bases short and J 12 bases short, with 15 bases between. This CDR3 contains 13 residues. CDR3 protein: CASSLGLSSLQHF. CDR3 DNA: TGTGCCAGCAGCTTGGGTCTTTCTTCTCTCCAGCATTTT.

The V gene is TRBV6-5, the J gene TRBJ1-2, with 7 bases matching TRBD1. The trim removed 4 bases at V and 2 bases at J, leaving 4 bases unmatched. The CDR3 totals 14 residues. Germline V gives CDR1 MNHEY, CDR2 SVGAGI. CDR3 sequence reads: CASSSRGQNYGYTF. The CDR3 DNA sequence: TGTGCCAGCAGTTCCCGGGGACAGAACTATGGCTACACCTTC.

This chain links TRBV6-6 with TRBJ2-1, with D maybe TRBD2 (5 bases). CDR3 length: 14 amino acids. V dropped 9 bases and J dropped 1 base, with 13 bases sitting between them. In germline, CDR1 is MNHNY, CDR2 SVGAGI (reference sequence). The CDR3 bases are TGTGCCAGTTATAGCGCCGAGTCCTACAATGAGCAGTTCTTC. Residues: CASYSAESYNEQFF.

The chain joins TRBV2 to TRBJ2-7; D remains ambiguous. In germline, CDR1 is SNHLY, CDR2 FYNNEI. Trimming stripped 11 bases from V and 7 bases from J, with 24 bases between. CDR3 length equals 14 residues. CDR3 sequence (DNA): TGTGCCCCCCGCCTCCTTGATTCGGCGCGGGAGCAGTACTTC. Translating gives CAPRLLDSAREQYF.

This clone was observed a handful of times. This rearrangement joins TRBV5-1 to TRBJ2-7; TRBD2 agrees at 7 bases. CDR3 size: 16 residues. CDR1 is SGHRS and CDR2 is YFSETQ in the germline V gene. Losses at the gene ends were 2 bases for V and 2 bases for J; bases not matched to a gene: 10. For the CDR3, the DNA is TGCGCCAGCAGCTTTGTGGGGGGGGATCTACCCTACGAGCAGTACTTC. Its protein is CASSFVGGDLPYEQYF. The whole variable domain, filled in from reference TRBV5-1 and TRBJ2-7, reads KAGVTQTPRYLIKTRGQQVTLSCSPISGHRSVSWYQQTPGQGLQFLFEYFSETQRNKGNFPGRFSGRQFSNSRSEMNVSTLELGDSALYLCASSFVGGDLPYEQYFGPGTRLTVT.

The rearrangement links TRBV7-9 to TRBJ2-7; D may be TRBD1 or TRBD2 (5 bases each). The V and J ends lost 5 bases and 1 base respectively, with 12 bases between them. Germline CDR1 reads SEHNR; CDR2 reads FQNEAQ (reference sequence). The CDR3 runs to 14 residues. DNA for the CDR3: TGTGCCAGCAGCCTCGCCGGGACGTCCTACGAGCAGTACGTC. It translates to CASSLAGTSYEQYV.

The genes are TRBV6-6 and TRBJ2-1; no firm D call. The germline V and J ends were trimmed by 8 bases and 7 bases, with 24 bases remaining between them. The CDR3 is made up of 16 amino acids. The germline V gene encodes CDR1 MNHNY and CDR2 SVGAGI (reference sequence). CDR3 sequence: CASAQTSGPGRNEQFF. The CDR3 DNA reads as TGTGCCAGCGCCCAGACGTCCGGGCCTGGTAGGAATGAGCAGTTCTTC.